The 24 T cell receptor beta chains below come from one sample, sequenced in a study of blood T cell repertoires in COVID-19. Profiled with immunoSEQ multiplex PCR; TCRdb holds only in-frame clones, not every one. The table includes 140,000 to 150,000 clones, about four fifths detected once. Specimen: PBMCs or T cells enriched from blood (not recorded which). These receptors were collected from a woman aged 45-60 years who had been exposed to COVID-19.

This clone appeared a single time. The genes are TRBV5-1 and TRBJ2-7; TRBD1 matches 9 bases. CDR1 and CDR2 (germline): SGHRS, YFSETQ. The trim removed 5 bases at V and 5 bases at J, leaving 14 bases unmatched. The CDR3 consists of 16 residues. CDR3 sequence reads: CASSLPTGTGRDEQYF. The CDR3 nucleotides are TGCGCCAGCAGTCTCCCGACCGGGACAGGGAGGGACGAGCAGTACTTC.

The V and J genes are TRBV6-4 and TRBJ2-2; possible D gene TRBD2, 6 bases. Germline V CDR1 and CDR2: MRHNA, SNTAGT. Trimming cost V 0 bases and J 4 bases, with 6 bases left between them. The CDR3 length is 14 residues. In DNA form, the CDR3 reads TGTGCCAGCAGTGACTCGACTAGCACCGGGGAGCTGTTTTTT. This gives the protein CASSDSTSTGELFF.

This clone has a single count. This chain uses TRBV7-7 with TRBJ2-2; TRBD1 agrees at 11 bases. Germline CDR1 reads SSHAT; CDR2 reads FNYEAQ (reference sequence). The CDR3 loop spans 17 amino acids. V shed 0 bases, J shed 4 bases, and the junction held 4 bases outside the gene matches. CDR3 in amino acids: CASSLASGTGGTGELFF. Here the CDR3 DNA reads TGTGCCAGCAGCTTAGCGAGTGGGACAGGGGGCACCGGGGAGCTGTTTTTT.

This chain connects TRBV3-1 (or the pseudogene TRBV3-2) to TRBJ2-1; a weak D match, TRBD2 (6 bases). V lost 4 bases and J lost 5, with 21 bases in between. CDR1 and CDR2 (germline): LGHDT, YNNKEL (reference sequence). CDR3 length: 17 residues. The CDR3 spells CASSLLLGQTRNNEQFF. DNA of the CDR3: TGTGCCAGCAGCCTCCTGTTGGGGCAGACTAGAAACAATGAGCAGTTCTTC.

The V call is TRBV6-5, the J call TRBJ2-7; a weak D match, TRBD2 (5 bases). The length of the CDR3 is 12 residues. Trimming pared 6 bases from V and 0 bases from J, leaving 6 bases between. Germline V lookup: CDR1 MNHEY, CDR2 SVGAGI. CDR3 DNA sequence: TGTGCCAGCAGCGGGGTCTCCTACGAGCAGTACTTC. This gives the protein CASSGVSYEQYF.

V usage is TRBV19 and J usage is TRBJ1-3; 7 bases agree with TRBD1. After removal of 9 bases from V and 4 bases from J, the junction contained 9 bases not matched to a gene. The CDR3 is made up of 14 amino acids. The germline V gene has CDR1 LNHDA and CDR2 SQIVND (reference sequence). CDR3: CASASDRLGNTIYF. The CDR3 nucleotides read TGTGCCAGCGCCTCGGACAGGTTGGGAAACACCATATATTTT.

The gene calls are TRBV5-5 and TRBJ1-1; D is uncertain. Germline values: CDR1 SGHKS, CDR2 YYEKEE (reference sequence). Trimming pared 1 base from V and 6 bases from J, leaving 13 bases between. The length of the CDR3 is 14 residues. CDR3 sequence reads: CASSLLEARSEAFF. Here the CDR3 DNA reads TGTGCCAGCAGCTTGTTAGAGGCCCGATCTGAAGCTTTCTTT.

The chain uses TRBV15 and TRBJ2-3; 11 bases are a match to TRBD2. The germline V gene has CDR1 LNHNV and CDR2 YYDKDF (reference sequence). The length of the CDR3 is 20 residues. V was pared by 0 bases and J by 1 base, with 12 bases of the junction left unmatched. CDR3 bases: TGTGCCACCAGCAGAGATCGGCGTCTAGCGGGGGGCGGGGGCACAGATACGCAGTATTTT. Its protein is CATSRDRRLAGGGGTDTQYF.

V and J are TRBV27 and TRBJ1-5, with D possibly matching TRBD1 (6 bases). CDR3 length: 15 amino acids. Germline loops: CDR1 MNHEY, CDR2 SMNVEV (reference sequence). The ends were cut back, 2 bases at V and 4 bases at J, with 12 bases in the middle. CDR3 loop: CASSLDGQTNQPQHF. The CDR3 DNA reads TGTGCCAGCAGTTTAGACGGACAGACTAATCAGCCCCAGCATTTT.

About this clone itself: The same CDR3 is also encoded by other DNA sequences in this sample. The V call is TRBV19, the J call TRBJ1-5; tentative D call: TRBD1 (6 bases). The V gene lost 3 bases and the J gene lost 3 bases, with 9 bases spanning the gap. Germline lookup yields CDR1 LNHDA and CDR2 SQIVND (reference sequence). This CDR3 region has 14 residues. In DNA, the CDR3 is TGTGCCAGTAGTATTCAGGGGTCCAATCAGCCCCAGCATTTT. Translating it yields CASSIQGSNQPQHF.

This rearrangement joins TRBV3-1 (or the pseudogene TRBV3-2) to TRBJ2-1, with D possibly being TRBD1 (6 bases). The CDR3 is made up of 16 amino acids. V was shortened by 1 base and J by 6 bases, with 16 bases between the two germline ends. Germline loops: CDR1 LGHDT, CDR2 YNNKEL (reference sequence). The CDR3 is CASSQGGTRSGNEQFF. The CDR3 DNA reads TGTGCCAGCAGCCAAGGAGGGACAAGGTCGGGCAATGAGCAGTTCTTC.

This clone was seen more than once but under ten times. The V and J genes are TRBV19 and TRBJ2-7; D is unclear. Between the trimmed V and J ends, which lost 3 bases and 6 bases, there was a span of 9 bases. Germline lookup yields CDR1 LNHDA and CDR2 SQIVND (reference sequence). CDR3 length: 12 amino acids. The CDR3 region is CASSIRWSEQYF. The DNA of the CDR3 is TGTGCCAGTAGTATCAGATGGTCCGAGCAGTACTTC.

This sequence joins TRBV12-3 or TRBV12-4 and TRBJ1-1; 7 nucleotides line up with TRBD1. This CDR3 contains 13 residues. V was pared by 9 bases and J by 10 bases, with 14 bases of the junction left unmatched. The CDR3 protein is CASQQGFKWGAFF. The CDR3, as DNA: TGTGCCAGTCAACAGGGGTTTAAATGGGGAGCTTTCTTT.

This clone was detected only once. This chain uses TRBV21-1 with TRBJ1-1; the DNA was not used to check the table's D call, TRBD1. TRBV21-1 is recorded as a pseudogene. This CDR3 comprises 14 residues. The CDR3 region is CASSLRDRGVEAFF. DNA of the CDR3: TGTGCCAGCAGCCTCCGGGACAGGGGAGTTGAAGCTTTCTTT.

The chain links TRBV5-6 to TRBJ2-1; the D gene is possibly TRBD1 (7 bases). V lost 4 bases to trimming and J lost 6 bases, with 17 bases between them. Germline V CDR1 and CDR2: SGHDT, YYEEEE. The CDR3 totals 15 residues. CDR3 nucleotide sequence: TGTGCCAGCAGCCACAGACAGGGAGGACGCAATGAGCAGTTCTTC. This translates into CASSHRQGGRNEQFF.

CDR3 in amino acids: CASSSGTAQETQYF. The CDR3 DNA reads TGCGCCAGCAGCTCTGGGACAGCCCAAGAGACCCAGTACTTC. This rearrangement joins TRBV5-1 to TRBJ2-5, with TRBD1 matching 7 bases. CDR1 is SGHRS, CDR2 YFSETQ, per germline. J was trimmed by 1 base and V by 3 bases; bases with no gene match: 3. This CDR3 region has 14 residues.

The rearrangement links TRBV7-9 to TRBJ1-5; unclear D gene. The CDR3 spans 15 residues. V lost 1 base and J 5 bases, leaving 12 bases between the germline ends. Germline V gene sequence: CDR1 SEHNR, CDR2 FQNEAQ (reference sequence). For the CDR3, the DNA is TGTGCCAGCAGCTTAGGGGATCGGGGAGATCAGCCCCAGCATTTT. This translates into CASSLGDRGDQPQHF.

This chain links TRBV11-2 with TRBJ2-1; TRBD1 matches 8 bases. This CDR3 region has 16 residues. V shed 2 bases, J shed 9 bases, and the junction held 12 bases outside the gene matches. Germline CDR1 is SGHAT and CDR2 is FQNNGV. CDR3 protein: CASSLPGTGPLSEQFF. The CDR3, as DNA: TGTGCCAGCAGCTTACCCGGGACAGGACCGTTGAGTGAGCAGTTCTTC.

This clone was detected only once. The CDR3, as DNA: TGTGCCAGCAGTTTAGGTCTCGGGAACACTGAAGCTTTCTTT. It yields the protein CASSLGLGNTEAFF. The chain recombines TRBV27 with TRBJ1-1; D is ambiguous. CDR1 is MNHEY and CDR2 is SMNVEV in the germline V gene (reference sequence). With 2 bases removed from V and 1 base from J, the gap between germline ends came to 8 bases. CDR3 length equals 14 residues.

The chain joins TRBV19 to TRBJ1-5; no reliable D call. This CDR3 is built from 15 residues. Trimming cost V 1 base and J 5 bases, with 12 bases left between them. Germline V lookup: CDR1 LNHDA, CDR2 SQIVND (reference sequence). CDR3 nucleotide sequence: TGTGCCAGTAGTATAGGGTGGGCAGCTCATCAGCCCCAGCATTTT. Amino acids: CASSIGWAAHQPQHF.

This rearrangement joins TRBV3-1 (or the pseudogene TRBV3-2) to TRBJ2-6; TRBD2 is a possible D gene (5 bases). The CDR3 sequence is 15 residues long. V was shortened by 4 bases and J by 6 bases, with 13 bases between the two germline ends. Germline V gene lookup returns CDR1 LGHDT and CDR2 YNNKEL (reference sequence). Here the CDR3 reads CASSPRGIKANVLTF. CDR3 bases: TGTGCCAGCAGCCCTAGAGGGATTAAGGCCAACGTCCTGACTTTC.

This clone was detected only a few times. The CDR3 bases are TGTGCCAGCAGTCCTACTAGCGGGGGGATCCCAGATACGCAGTATTTT. This translates into CASSPTSGGIPDTQYF. The chain uses TRBV6-4 and TRBJ2-3; TRBD2 agrees at 12 bases. The CDR3 length is 16 residues. V trimming: 5 bases; J trimming: 4 bases; junction bases outside the gene matches: 7. The germline V gene encodes CDR1 MRHNA and CDR2 SNTAGT.

The chain combines TRBV4-3 with TRBJ1-1; 8 positions agree with TRBD1. The CDR3 totals 15 residues. The V gene end was trimmed by 3 bases and the J gene end by 0 bases; junction bases not matched to a gene: 3. In germline, CDR1 is LGHNA, CDR2 YSLEER. The DNA of the CDR3 is TGCGCCAGCAGCCAGGCGACAGGGGTGAACACTGAAGCTTTCTTT. Its protein product is CASSQATGVNTEAFF.

The rearrangement joins TRBV28 to TRBJ1-3, with 12 bases that match TRBD1. The CDR3 runs 18 residues. Germline CDR1 MDHEN, CDR2 SYDVKM. With 0 bases clipped from V and 0 bases from J, the junction kept 3 bases outside the gene matches. CDR3 DNA: TGTGCCAGCAGTTTATGGGGACAGGGGGCCCTCTCTGGAAACACCATATATTTT. Its translation: CASSLWGQGALSGNTIYF.